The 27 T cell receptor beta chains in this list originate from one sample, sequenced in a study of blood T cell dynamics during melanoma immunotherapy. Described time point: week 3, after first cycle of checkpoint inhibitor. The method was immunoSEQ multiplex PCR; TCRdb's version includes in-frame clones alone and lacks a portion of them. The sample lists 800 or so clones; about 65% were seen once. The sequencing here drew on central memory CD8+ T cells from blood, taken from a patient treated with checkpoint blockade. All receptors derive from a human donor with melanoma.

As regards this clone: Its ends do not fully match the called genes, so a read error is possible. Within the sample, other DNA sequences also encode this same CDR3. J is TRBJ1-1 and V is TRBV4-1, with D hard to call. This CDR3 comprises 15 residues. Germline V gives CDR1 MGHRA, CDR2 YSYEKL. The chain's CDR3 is CASSQEKTPNTEAFF. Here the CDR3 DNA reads TGTGCCAGCAGCCAAGAAAAAACTCCGAACACTGAAGCTTTCTTT.

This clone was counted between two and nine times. The CDR3 region is CASRTGPGVRSYEQYF. For the CDR3, the DNA is TGTGCCAGCCGGACCGGGCCCGGGGTCCGTTCCTACGAGCAGTACTTC. The chain carries TRBV21-1 and TRBJ2-7; TRBD2, the table's D call, was not compared with the DNA. TRBV21-1 corresponds to a pseudogene. The length of the CDR3 is 16 residues.

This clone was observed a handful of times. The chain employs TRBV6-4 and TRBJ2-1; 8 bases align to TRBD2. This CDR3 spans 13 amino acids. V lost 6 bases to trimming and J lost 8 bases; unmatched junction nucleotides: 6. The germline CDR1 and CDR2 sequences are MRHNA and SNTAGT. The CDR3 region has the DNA TGTGCCAGCAGAGCGGGAGCTGCCTATGAGCAGTTCTTC. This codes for CASRAGAAYEQFF.

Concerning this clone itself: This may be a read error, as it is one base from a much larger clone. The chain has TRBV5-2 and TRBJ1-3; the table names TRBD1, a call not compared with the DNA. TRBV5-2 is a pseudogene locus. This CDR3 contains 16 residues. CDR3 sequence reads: CASSQDEQLSGNTIYF. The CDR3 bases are TGTGCCAGCAGCCAAGATGAACAGCTCTCTGGAAACACCATATATTTT.

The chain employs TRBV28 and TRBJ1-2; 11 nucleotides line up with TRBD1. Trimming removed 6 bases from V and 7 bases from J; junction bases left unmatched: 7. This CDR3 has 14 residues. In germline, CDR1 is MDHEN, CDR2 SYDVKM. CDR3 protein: CASSGQGAFFGYTF. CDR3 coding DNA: TGTGCCAGCAGCGGACAGGGGGCATTTTTTGGCTACACCTTC.

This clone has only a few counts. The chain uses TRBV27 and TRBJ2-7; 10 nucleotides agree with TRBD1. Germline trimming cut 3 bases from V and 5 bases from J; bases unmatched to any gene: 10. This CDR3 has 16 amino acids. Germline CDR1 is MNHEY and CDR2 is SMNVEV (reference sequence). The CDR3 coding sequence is TGTGCCAGCAGTTTTCAATATCCGGGACAGGGGAACGAGCAGTACTTC. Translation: CASSFQYPGQGNEQYF.

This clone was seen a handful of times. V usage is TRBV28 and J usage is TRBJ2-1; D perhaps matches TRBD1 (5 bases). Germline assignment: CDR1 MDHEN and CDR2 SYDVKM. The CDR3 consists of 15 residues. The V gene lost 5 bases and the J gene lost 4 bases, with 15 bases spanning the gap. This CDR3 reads CASSPETDKYNEQFF. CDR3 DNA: TGTGCCAGCAGTCCCGAGACAGATAAATACAATGAGCAGTTCTTC.

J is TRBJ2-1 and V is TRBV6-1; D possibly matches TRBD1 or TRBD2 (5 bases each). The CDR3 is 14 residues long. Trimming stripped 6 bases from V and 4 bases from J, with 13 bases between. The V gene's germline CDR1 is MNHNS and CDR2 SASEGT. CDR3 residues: CASRPGTVYNEQFF. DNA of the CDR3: TGTGCCAGCAGGCCCGGGACGGTATACAATGAGCAGTTCTTC.

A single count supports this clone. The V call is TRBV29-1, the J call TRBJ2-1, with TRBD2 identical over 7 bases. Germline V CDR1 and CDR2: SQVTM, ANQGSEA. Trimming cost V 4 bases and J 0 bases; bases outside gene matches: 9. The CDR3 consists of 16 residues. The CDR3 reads CSVGASGKSSYNEQFF. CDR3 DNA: TGCAGCGTTGGTGCTAGCGGCAAGAGCTCCTACAATGAGCAGTTCTTC.

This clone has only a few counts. The CDR3 bases are TGTGCCAGCAGCACCTCCCGGACAGGAGGGGACTCCTACGAGCAGTACTTC. Amino acid sequence: CASSTSRTGGDSYEQYF. This chain joins TRBV7-6 and TRBJ2-7; TRBD1 is a possible D gene (7 bases). Trimming took 5 bases from V and 0 from J, leaving 20 bases between them. Per germline, CDR1 SGHVS and CDR2 FNYEAQ. The CDR3 covers 17 residues.

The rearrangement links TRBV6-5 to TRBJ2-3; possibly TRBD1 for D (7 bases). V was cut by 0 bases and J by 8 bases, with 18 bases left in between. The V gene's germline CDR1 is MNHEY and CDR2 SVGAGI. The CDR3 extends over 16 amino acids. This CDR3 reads CASSYSQGGESGTQYF. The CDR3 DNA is TGTGCCAGCAGTTACTCGCAGGGGGGTGAGTCGGGTACGCAGTATTTT.

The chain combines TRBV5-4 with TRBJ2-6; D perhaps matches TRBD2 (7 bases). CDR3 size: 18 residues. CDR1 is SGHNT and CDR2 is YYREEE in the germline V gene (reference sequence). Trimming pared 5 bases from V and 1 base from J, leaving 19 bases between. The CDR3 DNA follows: TGTGCCAGCAGTCCCAGGGAGGGGGTTTATTCTGGGGCCAACGTCCTGACTTTC. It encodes CASSPREGVYSGANVLTF. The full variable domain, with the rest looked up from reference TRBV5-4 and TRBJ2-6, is ETGVTQSPTHLIKTRGQQVTLRCSSQSGHNTVSWYQQALGQGPQFIFQYYREEENGRGNFPPRFSGLQFPNYSSELNVNALELDDSALYLCASSPREGVYSGANVLTFGAGSRLTVL.

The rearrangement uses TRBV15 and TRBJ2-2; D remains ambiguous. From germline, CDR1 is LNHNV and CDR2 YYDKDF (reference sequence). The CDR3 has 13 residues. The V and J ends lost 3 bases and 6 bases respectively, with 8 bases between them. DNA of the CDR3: TGTGCCACCAGCAGGGTTTTTGCCGGGGAGCTGTTTTTT. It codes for CATSRVFAGELFF.

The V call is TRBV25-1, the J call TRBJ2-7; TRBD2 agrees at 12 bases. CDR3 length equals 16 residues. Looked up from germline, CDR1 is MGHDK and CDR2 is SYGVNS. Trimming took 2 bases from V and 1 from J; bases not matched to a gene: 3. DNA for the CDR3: TGTGCCAGCAGTGAAACTAGCGGGAGGCTATCCTACGAGCAGTACTTC. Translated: CASSETSGRLSYEQYF.

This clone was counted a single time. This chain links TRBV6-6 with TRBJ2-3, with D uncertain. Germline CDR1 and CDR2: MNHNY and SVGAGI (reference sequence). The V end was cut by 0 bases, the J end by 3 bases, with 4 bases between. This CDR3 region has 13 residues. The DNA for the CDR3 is TGTGCCAGCAGTTACTCGGAAACAGATACGCAGTATTTT. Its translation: CASSYSETDTQYF.

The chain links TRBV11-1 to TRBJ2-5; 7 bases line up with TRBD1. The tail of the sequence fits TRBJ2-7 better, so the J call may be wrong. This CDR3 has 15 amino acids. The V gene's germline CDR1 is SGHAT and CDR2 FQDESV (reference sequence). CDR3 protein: CASSLGQGVGYEQYF. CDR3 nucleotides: TGTGCCAGCAGCTTAGGACAGGGCGTCGGCTACGAGCAGTACTTC.

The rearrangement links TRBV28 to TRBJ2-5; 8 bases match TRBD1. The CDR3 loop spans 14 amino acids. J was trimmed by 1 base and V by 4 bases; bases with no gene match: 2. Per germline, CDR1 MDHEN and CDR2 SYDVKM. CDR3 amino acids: CASSSGQGQETQYF. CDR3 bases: TGTGCCAGCAGTTCAGGACAGGGCCAAGAGACCCAGTACTTC.

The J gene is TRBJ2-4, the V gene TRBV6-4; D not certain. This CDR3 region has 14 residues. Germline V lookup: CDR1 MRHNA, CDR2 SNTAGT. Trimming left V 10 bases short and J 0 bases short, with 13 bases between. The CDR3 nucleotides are TGTGCCACCCCGGGCGGATTAGCCAAAAACATTCAGTACTTC. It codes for CATPGGLAKNIQYF.

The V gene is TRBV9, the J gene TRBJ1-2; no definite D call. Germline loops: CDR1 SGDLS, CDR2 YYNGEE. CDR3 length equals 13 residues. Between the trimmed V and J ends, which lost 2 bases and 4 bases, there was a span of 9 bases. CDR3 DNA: TGTGCCAGCAGCGTCGAACGCGGCTATGGCTACACCTTC. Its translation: CASSVERGYGYTF.

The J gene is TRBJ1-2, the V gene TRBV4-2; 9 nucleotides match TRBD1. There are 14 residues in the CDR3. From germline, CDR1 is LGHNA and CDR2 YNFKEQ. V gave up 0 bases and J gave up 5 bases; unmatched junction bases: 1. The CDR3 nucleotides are TGTGCCAGCAGCCAAGAGACAGGGGGATATGGCTACACCTTC. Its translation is CASSQETGGYGYTF.

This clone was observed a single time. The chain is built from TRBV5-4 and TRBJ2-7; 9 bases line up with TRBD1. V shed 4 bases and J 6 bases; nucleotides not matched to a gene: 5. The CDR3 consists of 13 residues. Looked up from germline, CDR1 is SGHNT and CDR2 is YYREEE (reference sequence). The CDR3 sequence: CASSPGTGFEQYF. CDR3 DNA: TGTGCCAGCAGCCCTGGGACAGGGTTCGAGCAGTACTTC.

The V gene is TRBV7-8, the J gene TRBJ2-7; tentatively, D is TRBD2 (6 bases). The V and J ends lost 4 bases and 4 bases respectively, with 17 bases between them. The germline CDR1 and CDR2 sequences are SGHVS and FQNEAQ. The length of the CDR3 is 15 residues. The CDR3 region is CASSSLSGSSYEQYF. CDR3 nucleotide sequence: TGTGCCAGCAGCTCCCTATCCGGGAGCTCGTACGAGCAGTACTTC.

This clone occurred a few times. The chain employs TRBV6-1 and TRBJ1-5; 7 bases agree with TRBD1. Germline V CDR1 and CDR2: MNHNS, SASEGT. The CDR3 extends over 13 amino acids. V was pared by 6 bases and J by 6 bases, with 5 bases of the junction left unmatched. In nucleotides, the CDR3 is TGTGCCAGCAGCGGGGACAGCGTTCAGCCCCAGCATTTT. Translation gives CASSGDSVQPQHF.

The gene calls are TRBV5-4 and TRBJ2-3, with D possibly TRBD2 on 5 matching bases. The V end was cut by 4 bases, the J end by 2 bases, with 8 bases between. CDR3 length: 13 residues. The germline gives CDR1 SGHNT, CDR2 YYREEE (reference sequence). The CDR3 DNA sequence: TGTGCCAGCAGCAGACTACACACAGATACGCAGTATTTT. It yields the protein CASSRLHTDTQYF.

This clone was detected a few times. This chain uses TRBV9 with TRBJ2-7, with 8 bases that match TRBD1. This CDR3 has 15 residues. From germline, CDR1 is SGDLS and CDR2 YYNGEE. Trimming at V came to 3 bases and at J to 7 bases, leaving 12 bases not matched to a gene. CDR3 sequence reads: CASSATGASYGEQYF. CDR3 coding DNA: TGTGCCAGCAGCGCGACAGGGGCTTCCTACGGGGAGCAGTACTTC.

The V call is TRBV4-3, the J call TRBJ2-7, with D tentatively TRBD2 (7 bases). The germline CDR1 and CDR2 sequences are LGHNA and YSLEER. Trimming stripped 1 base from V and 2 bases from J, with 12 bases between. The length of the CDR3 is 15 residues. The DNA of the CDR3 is TGCGCCAGCAGCCAAGGGGAGGGGGAAACCTACGAGCAGTACTTC. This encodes CASSQGEGETYEQYF.

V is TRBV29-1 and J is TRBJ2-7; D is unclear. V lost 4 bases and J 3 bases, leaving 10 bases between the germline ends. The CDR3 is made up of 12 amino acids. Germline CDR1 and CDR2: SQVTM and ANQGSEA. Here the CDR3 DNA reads TGCAGCGTTGTTGCGTCAGACTACGAGCAGTACTTC. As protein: CSVVASDYEQYF.